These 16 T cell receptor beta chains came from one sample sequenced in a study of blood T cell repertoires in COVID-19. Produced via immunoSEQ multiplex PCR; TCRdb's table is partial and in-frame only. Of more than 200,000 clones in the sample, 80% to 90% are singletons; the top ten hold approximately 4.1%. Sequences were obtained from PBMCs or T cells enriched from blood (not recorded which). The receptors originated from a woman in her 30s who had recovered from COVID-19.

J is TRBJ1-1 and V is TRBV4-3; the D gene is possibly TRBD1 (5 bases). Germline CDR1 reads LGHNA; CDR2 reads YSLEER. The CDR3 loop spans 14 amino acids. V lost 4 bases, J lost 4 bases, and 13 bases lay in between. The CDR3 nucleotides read TGCGCCAGCAGCCCCCTCCAGGGTAGCACTGAAGCTTTCTTT. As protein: CASSPLQGSTEAFF.

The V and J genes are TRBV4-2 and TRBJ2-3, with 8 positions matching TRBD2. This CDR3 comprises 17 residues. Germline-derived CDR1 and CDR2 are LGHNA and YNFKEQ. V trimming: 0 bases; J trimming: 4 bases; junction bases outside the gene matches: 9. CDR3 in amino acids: CASSQDKSGGPPDTQYF. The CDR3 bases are TGTGCCAGCAGCCAAGATAAATCGGGAGGGCCTCCAGATACGCAGTATTTT.

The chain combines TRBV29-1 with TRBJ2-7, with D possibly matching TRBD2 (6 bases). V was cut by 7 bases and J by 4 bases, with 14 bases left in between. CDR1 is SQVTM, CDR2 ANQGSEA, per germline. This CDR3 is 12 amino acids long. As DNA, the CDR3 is TGCAGCGCCTTTGGGGGGAGGTACGAGCAGTACTTC. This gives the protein CSAFGGRYEQYF.

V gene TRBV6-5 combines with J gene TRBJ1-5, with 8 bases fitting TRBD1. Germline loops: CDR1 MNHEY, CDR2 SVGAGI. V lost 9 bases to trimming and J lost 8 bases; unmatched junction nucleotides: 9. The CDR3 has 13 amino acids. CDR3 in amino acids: CASGTGDRKPQHF. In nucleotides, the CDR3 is TGTGCCAGTGGGACAGGAGATCGGAAGCCCCAGCATTTT.

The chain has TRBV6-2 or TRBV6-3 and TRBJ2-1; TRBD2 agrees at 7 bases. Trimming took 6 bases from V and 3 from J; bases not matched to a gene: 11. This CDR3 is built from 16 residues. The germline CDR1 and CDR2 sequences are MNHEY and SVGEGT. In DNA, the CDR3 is TGTGCCAGCAGCCCTGCGGGGGACTACATCTACAATGAGCAGTTCTTC. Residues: CASSPAGDYIYNEQFF.

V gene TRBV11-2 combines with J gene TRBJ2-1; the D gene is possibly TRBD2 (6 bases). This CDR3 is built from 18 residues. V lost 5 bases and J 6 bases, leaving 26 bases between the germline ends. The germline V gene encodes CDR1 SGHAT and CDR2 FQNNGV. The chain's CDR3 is CASSPPPGSGKRLNEQFF. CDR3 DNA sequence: TGTGCCAGCAGCCCCCCCCCAGGTAGCGGAAAAAGACTCAATGAGCAGTTCTTC.

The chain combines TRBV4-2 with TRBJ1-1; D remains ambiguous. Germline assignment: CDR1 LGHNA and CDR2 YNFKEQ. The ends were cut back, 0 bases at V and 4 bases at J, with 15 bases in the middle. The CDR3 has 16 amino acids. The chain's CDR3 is CASSQDHRVRGTEAFF. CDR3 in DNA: TGTGCCAGCAGCCAAGATCACCGGGTGAGAGGCACTGAAGCTTTCTTT.

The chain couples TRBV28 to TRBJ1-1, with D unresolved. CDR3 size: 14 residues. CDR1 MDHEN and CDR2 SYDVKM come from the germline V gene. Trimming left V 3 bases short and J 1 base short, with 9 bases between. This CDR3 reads CASSFLRQNTEAFF. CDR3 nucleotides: TGTGCCAGCAGTTTCCTCCGACAGAACACTGAAGCTTTCTTT. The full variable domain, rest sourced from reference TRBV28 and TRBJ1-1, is DVKVTQSSRYLVKRTGEKVFLECVQDMDHENMFWYRQDPGLGLRLIYFSYDVKMKEKGDIPEGYSVSREKKERFSLILESASTNQTSMYLCASSFLRQNTEAFFGQGTRLTVV.

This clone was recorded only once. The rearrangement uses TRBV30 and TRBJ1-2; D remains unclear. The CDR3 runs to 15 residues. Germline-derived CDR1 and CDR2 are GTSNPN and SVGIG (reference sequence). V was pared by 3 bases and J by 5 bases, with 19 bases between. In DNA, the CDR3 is TGTGCCTGGAGACTCTCGGGAGGGTGGGGATATGGCTACACCTTC. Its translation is CAWRLSGGWGYGYTF. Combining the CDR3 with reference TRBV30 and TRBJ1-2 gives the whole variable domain SQTIHQWPATLVQPVGSPLSLECTVEGTSNPNLYWYRQAAGRGLQLLFYSVGIGQISSEVPQNLSASRPQDRQFILSSKKLLLSDSGFYLCAWRLSGGWGYGYTFGSGTRLTVV.

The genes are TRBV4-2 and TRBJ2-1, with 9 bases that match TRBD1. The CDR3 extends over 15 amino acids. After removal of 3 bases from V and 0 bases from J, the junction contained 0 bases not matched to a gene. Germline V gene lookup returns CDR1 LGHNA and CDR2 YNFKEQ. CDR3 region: CASSQDRGSYNEQFF. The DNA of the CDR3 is TGTGCCAGCAGCCAGGACAGGGGCTCCTACAATGAGCAGTTCTTC.

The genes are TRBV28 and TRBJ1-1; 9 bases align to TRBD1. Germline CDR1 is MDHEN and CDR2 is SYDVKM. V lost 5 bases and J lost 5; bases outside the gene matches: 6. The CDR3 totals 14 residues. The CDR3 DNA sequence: TGTGCCAGCAGTATGACAGGGGGAGGTACTGAAGCTTTCTTT. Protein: CASSMTGGGTEAFF.

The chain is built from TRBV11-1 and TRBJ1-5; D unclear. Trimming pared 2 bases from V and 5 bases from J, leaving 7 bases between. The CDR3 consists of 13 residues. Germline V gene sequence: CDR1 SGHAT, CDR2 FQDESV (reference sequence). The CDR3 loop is CASSLYRDQPQHF. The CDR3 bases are TGTGCCAGCAGCTTATATAGAGATCAGCCCCAGCATTTT. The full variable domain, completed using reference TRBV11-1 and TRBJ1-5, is EAEVAQSPRYKITEKSQAVAFWCDPISGHATLYWYRQILGQGPELLVQFQDESVVDDSQLPKDRFSAERLKGVDSTLKIQPAELGDSAMYLCASSLYRDQPQHFGDGTRLSIL.

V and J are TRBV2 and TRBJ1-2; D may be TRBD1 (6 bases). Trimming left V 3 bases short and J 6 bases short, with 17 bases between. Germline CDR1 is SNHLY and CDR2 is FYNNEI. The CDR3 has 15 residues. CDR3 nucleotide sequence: TGTGCCAGCAGTGAGACCGGTGGGGGCGGTGATGGCTACACCTTC. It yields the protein CASSETGGGGDGYTF.

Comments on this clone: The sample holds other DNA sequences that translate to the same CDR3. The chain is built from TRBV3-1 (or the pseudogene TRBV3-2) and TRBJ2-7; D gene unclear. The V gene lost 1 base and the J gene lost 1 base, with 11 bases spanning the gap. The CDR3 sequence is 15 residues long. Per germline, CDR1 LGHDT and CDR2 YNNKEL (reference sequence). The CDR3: CASSQGGVSSYEQYF. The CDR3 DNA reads TGTGCCAGCAGCCAAGGAGGTGTTAGTTCCTACGAGCAGTACTTC.

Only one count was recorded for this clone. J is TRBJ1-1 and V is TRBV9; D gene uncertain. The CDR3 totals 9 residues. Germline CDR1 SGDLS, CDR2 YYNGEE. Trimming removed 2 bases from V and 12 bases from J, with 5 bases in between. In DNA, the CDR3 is TGTGCCAGCAGCGTGTGGCCTTTCTTT. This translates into CASSVWPFF.

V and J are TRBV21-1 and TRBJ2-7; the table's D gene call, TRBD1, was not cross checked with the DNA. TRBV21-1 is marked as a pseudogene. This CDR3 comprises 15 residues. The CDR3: CASLGSDRRNYEQYF. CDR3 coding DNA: TGTGCCAGCCTGGGCTCGGACAGACGGAATTACGAGCAGTACTTC.